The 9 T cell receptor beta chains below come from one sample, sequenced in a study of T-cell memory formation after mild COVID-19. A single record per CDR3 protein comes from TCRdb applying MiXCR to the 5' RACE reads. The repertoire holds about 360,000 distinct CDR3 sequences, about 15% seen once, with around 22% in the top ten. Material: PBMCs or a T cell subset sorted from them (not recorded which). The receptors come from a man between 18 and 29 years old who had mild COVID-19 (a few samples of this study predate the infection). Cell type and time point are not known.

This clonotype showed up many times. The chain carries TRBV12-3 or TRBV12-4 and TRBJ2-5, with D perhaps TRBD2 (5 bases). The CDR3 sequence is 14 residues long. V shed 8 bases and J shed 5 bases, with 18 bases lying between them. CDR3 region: CASREGGSPETQYF. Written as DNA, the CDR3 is TGTGCCAGCCGAGAGGGTGGATCCCCCGAGACCCAGTACTTC.

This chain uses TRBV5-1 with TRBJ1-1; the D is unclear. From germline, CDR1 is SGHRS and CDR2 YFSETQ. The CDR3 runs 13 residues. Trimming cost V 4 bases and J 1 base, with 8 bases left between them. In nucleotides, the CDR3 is TGCGCCAGCAGCCAGCAATCGAACACTGAAGCTTTCTTT. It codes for CASSQQSNTEAFF.

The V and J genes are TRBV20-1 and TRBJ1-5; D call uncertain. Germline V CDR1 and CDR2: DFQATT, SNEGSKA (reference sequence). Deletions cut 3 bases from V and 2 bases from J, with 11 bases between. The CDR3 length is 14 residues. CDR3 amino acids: CSARGGDGNQPQHF. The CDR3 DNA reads TGCAGTGCTAGGGGTGGGGATGGCAATCAGCCCCAGCATTTT.

CDR3 in DNA: TGTGCCAGCAGTTTGTCTAGCGGCGGGACGGAGACCCAGTACTTC. Translation: CASSLSSGGTETQYF. The genes are TRBV28 and TRBJ2-5; the match to TRBD2 covers 7 bases. V shed 3 bases, J shed 5 bases, and the junction held 9 bases outside the gene matches. CDR3 size: 15 residues. CDR1 is MDHEN and CDR2 is SYDVKM in the germline V gene.

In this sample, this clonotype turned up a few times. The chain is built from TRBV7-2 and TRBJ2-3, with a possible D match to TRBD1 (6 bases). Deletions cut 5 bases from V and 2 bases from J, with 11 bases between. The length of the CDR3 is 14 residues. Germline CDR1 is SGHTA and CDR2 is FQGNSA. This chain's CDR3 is CASSTDRITDTQYF. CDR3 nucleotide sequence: TGTGCCAGCAGCACGGACAGAATCACAGATACGCAGTATTTT.

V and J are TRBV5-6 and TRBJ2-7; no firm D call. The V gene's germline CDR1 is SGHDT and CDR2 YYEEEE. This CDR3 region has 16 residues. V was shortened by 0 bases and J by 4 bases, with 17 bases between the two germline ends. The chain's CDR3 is CASSLAYGTVRYEQYV. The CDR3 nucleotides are TGTGCCAGCAGCTTGGCCTATGGAACGGTGAGGTACGAGCAGTACGTC.

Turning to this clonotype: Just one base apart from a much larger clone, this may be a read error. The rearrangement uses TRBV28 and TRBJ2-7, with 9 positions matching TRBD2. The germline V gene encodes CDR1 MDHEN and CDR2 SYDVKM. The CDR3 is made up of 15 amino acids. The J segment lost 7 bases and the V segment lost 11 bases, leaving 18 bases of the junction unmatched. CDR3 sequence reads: CAGLEAGGRPTEQYF. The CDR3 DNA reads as TGTGCCGGCCTCGAAGCGGGGGGACGGCCTACGGAGCAGTACTTC.

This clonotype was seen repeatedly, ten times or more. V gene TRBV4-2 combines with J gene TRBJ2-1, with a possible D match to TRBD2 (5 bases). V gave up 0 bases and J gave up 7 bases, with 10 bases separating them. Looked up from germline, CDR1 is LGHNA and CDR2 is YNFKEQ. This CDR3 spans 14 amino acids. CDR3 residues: CASSQDEGRNEQFF. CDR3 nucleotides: TGTGCCAGCAGCCAAGATGAGGGCCGGAATGAGCAGTTCTTC.

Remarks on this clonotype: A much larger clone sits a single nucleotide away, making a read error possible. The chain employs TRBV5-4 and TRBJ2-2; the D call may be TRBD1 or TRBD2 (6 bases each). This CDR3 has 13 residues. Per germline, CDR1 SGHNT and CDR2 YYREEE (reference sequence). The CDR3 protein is CASSFGGTGQLFF. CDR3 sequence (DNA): TGTGCCAGCAGCTTCGGGGGCACCGGGCAGCTGTTTTTT.